Included here is one T cell receptor beta chain sequence, with context. Antigen: not known. TCRdb called the RT-PCR reads again in MiXCR, with one record for every CDR3 protein. The data hold 600,000 to 850,000 distinct CDR3 sequences, with around 15% observed a single time. The data belong to a study of response to subunit inactivated influenza vaccine. Study results and caveats: Authors proposed each seasonal influenza vaccination draws in few new T cells.

CDR1 SGHVS and CDR2 FNYEAQ come from the germline V gene. The CDR3 runs to 17 residues. Trimming cost V 4 bases and J 5 bases; bases outside gene matches: 15. The clonotype was recovered from a man aged 45-65 years who received an inactivated influenza vaccine. The specimen was PBMCs from blood, collected about 14 days before vaccination. This chain links TRBV7-6 with TRBJ2-5, with 8 bases lining up with TRBD2. CDR3 sequence (DNA): TGTGCCAGCAGCTCCCTCGGACTAGCCCTTACCGGGGAGACCCAGTACTTC. This gives the protein CASSSLGLALTGETQYF.